Only one count was recorded for the clone carrying this TCR beta chain. Its specificity is unknown. This specimen belongs to a study of radiotherapy plus CTLA-4 blockade in lung cancer. For the study at large: Patients showed objective responses in under 20% of cases and disease control in roughly 31%.

Repertoires were generated with immunoSEQ multiplex PCR, while TCRdb's copy carries only in-frame clones and drops some. The sample shows 80,000 to 100,000 clones, under 85% of them seen only once. CDR3 length: 14 amino acids. CDR1 is SGHNT and CDR2 is YYREEE in the germline V gene (reference sequence). Between the trimmed V and J ends, which lost 4 bases and 10 bases, there was a span of 15 bases. Findings of the study overall: Early shifts in blood T cell clones, with interferon-beta, reportedly predicted response best. Clones derived from tumor TCRs expanded in blood after radiotherapy plus ipilimumab.

The chain uses TRBV5-4 and TRBJ1-6; a weak D match, TRBD1 (5 bases). Sequencing was performed on peripheral blood, taken from a patient treated with radiotherapy plus ipilimumab. This sequence originates from a human donor with non-small cell lung cancer who had a partial response to radiotherapy plus ipilimumab. Some clones in this sample may be carry-over from other donors' samples. The CDR3 loop reads CASSGPGDGSPLHF. CDR3 nucleotides: TGTGCCAGCAGCGGACCGGGGGATGGGTCACCCCTCCACTTT. The full variable domain, completed using reference TRBV5-4 and TRBJ1-6, is ETGVTQSPTHLIKTRGQQVTLRCSSQSGHNTVSWYQQALGQGPQFIFQYYREEENGRGNFPPRFSGLQFPNYSSELNVNALELDDSALYLCASSGPGDGSPLHFGNGTRLTVT.